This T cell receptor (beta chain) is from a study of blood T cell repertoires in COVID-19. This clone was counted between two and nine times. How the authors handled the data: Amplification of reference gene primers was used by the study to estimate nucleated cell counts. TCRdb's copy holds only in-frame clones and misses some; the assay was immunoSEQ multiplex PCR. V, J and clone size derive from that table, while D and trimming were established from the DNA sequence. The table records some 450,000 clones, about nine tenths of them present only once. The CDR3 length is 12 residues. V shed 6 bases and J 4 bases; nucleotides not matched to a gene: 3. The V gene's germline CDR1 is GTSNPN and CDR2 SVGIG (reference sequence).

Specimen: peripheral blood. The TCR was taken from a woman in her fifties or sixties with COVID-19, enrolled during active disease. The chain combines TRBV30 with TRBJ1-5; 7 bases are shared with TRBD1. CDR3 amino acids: CACEQGNQPQHF. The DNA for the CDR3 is TGTGCCTGCGAACAGGGGAATCAGCCCCAGCATTTT.